This T cell receptor (beta chain) originates from a study of T cells in Graves' hyperthyroidism and ophthalmopathy (dated by TCRdb to about 2019). Study-wide context: Peripheral blood samples were taken at the time of initial diagnosis, prior to any treatment. TCR V-J signatures able to tell the groups apart were searched for in a discovery cohort of more than 90 patients, of whom under 45 had Graves' ophthalmopathy and 55 to 60 had stable Graves' hyperthyroidism. Prospective prediction of ophthalmopathy was tested in an independent validation cohort of 18 hyperthyroidism patients and around 16 patients who later progressed to ophthalmopathy. The roughly 91 discovery patients were randomly split 7:3 into training and test sets. The study also compared thyroid tissue and blood T-cell repertoires from several Graves' hyperthyroidism patients. After sampling, hyperthyroidism patients received methimazole starting at 30 mg daily, and ophthalmopathy patients received high-dose intravenous methylprednisolone. TCR Vbeta CDR3 sequencing of around 130 peripheral blood samples (approximately 44 ophthalmopathy, 75 to 85 hyperthyroidism and approximately 17 progressor patients) is reported in the paper.

The trim is 1 base for V and 3 bases for J, with a gap of 16 bases between the germline ends. From its cysteine to its phenylalanine, the CDR3 spans 15 amino acids. Of the read, only the CDR3 DNA is kept; its 45 bases are in frame from base 1. Based on the germline V gene (reference sequence), the CDR1 and CDR2 sequences are DFQATT and SNEGSKA. Broad study findings and their caveats: No statistical method was used to set the sample size in advance, and investigators knew the group allocation. Most expanded thyroid clonotypes (frequency above 0.001) were also detected in blood, a finding suggesting that blood repertoires may reflect thyroid immune responses. In validation, the model predicted progression to ophthalmopathy with around 71% sensitivity and approximately 72% specificity, a median of about 6 months before onset. A model built on a 13 V-J signature distinguished ophthalmopathy from stable hyperthyroidism, reaching around 87% sensitivity and about 81% specificity in cross-validation and 80%/75% in testing.

The hyperthyroidism patients were between 18 and 65 years old and newly diagnosed, with a disease duration of less than 2 months. The study excluded patients with uncontrolled infections, other autoimmune diseases, pregnancy or lactation. Clinical symptoms, serum thyroxine and TRAb, thyroid ultrasound, and orbital computed tomography formed the basis for the diagnoses. Blood from progressor patients was collected at the time of first diagnosis with hyperthyroidism, before any ophthalmopathy symptoms had appeared. Ficoll-Paque density gradient centrifugation was used to isolate PBMCs from about 10 ml of fresh peripheral blood. Progressor patients were first diagnosed with Graves' hyperthyroidism and then developed ophthalmopathy during follow-up. Total RNA was extracted using Trizol reagent, and RNA quality was assessed on an Agilent 2100 Bioanalyzer. Notes on this clonotype: The antigen it recognizes is unknown. There are no base qualities to consult, and no much larger clone falls within one base.

TCR beta CDR3 regions were amplified from RNA transcripts. For the first round of RT-PCR on the TCR CDR3, the HTBI primer set was used together with the Qiagen OneStep RT-PCR kit. Libraries were constructed in a second round of multiplex PCR, after which size selection and purification were carried out. The libraries were sequenced on an Illumina HiSeq2000 using paired-end 100 bp reads. The original methods were these. Raw data were processed with SOAPnuke, discarding reads with adapters, uncalled bases, mean Phred below 15, or no exact constant-primer or identifier match. High-quality paired reads were merged with COPE v1.2.5, and unique nucleotide sequences were defined as clonotypes. MiTCR v1.1 was used to align clonotypes to the IMGT TRBV, TRBD and TRBJ reference segments. Only V-J combinations with frequency above 0.0001, covering about 99% of repertoires, were analysed. A TCS score was defined as the ratio between F50 (clonal expansion) and ExV (chaos), using BLOSUM62-based TCRdist between CDR3 peptides within each V-J. Welch's t-statistics and random forest reduced around 520 V-J features to about 13, which were used in a naive Bayes classifier (R e1071). TCRdb passed the public sequencing reads through fastp at Q25 and MiXCR, retaining productive beta sequences. All rows with the same CDR3 protein become a single entry with the most common DNA and genes. In this record, the V and J calls reflect TCRdb's handling and not the investigators' own analysis. This sample lists over 250,000 distinct CDR3 sequences; about 25% were detected once. The top ten constitute around 28% of the sample.

This clonotype originated in a man in his forties or fifties with Graves' hyperthyroidism that later progressed to Graves' ophthalmopathy. The sequence links TRBV20-1 to TRBJ2-7, and perhaps TRBD1 as D gene, on 5 matching bases. Sample: blood. Here is the DNA: TGCAGTGCTAGAGTTAGAGGACACTCAAGCTACGAGCAGTACTTC. Its protein reads: CSARVRGHSSYEQYF.